This TCR beta chain was documented in a study of identical twins listed by TCRdb under 2016. Background on the whole study: TCR alpha and beta repertoires from monozygotic twins, unrelated adults of various ages and cord blood were deep-sequenced to test whether fetal clonotypes persist. To rule out contamination, the twin experiments were replicated at different times with different library preparation protocols. General conclusions and limits of the study: Invariant T cells such as MAIT and iNKT could partly confound zero-insertion analyses, although diverse VJ usage argued against such confounding for most clonotypes. Out-of-frame TCR alpha sequences shared between twins showed an excess of low generation-probability sequences compared with coincidental sharing between unrelated individuals. Conclusions relied on cross-sectional statistical analysis, since the same donors could not be followed over many years. Fewer insertions were carried by abundant cord blood beta clonotypes; a weaker similar trend was observed in young adult naive repertoires, while no such trend was observed in memory repertoires. Excess twin sharing in beta out-of-frame sequences was weaker because fewer shared sequences lowered the signal-to-noise ratio. Recombination models systematically underestimated out-of-frame TCR alpha sharing in monozygotic twins but agreed with sharing between unrelated individuals.

Library preparation employed 5' RACE. TCRdb lists the instrument as Illumina HiSeq 2000. A universal primer binding site was added through template switching, and the final cDNA carried a unique molecular identifier so that TCR cDNA molecules could be counted accurately. First-strand cDNA for TCR alpha and beta chains was synthesized from specific primers in the conserved constant-segment region. To control for contamination, every cDNA library carried two barcodes: a SMART-Mk sample barcode plus Illumina barcodes. TruSeq adapter sequences along with Illumina sample barcodes were introduced in two successive PCR steps. Sequencing of the TCR alpha and beta cDNA libraries was done on the Illumina HiSeq platform using custom primers. As for the original processing: Raw reads were processed with MiGEC to extract unique molecular identifiers, and MiXCR was used to determine CDR3 positions. For each individual, recombination models were inferred using an EM algorithm with the repgenHMM and IGoR tools. The analysis of shared clonotypes was done with the tcR package in R, with sharing normalized by the product of cloneset sizes. Out-of-frame nonproductive sequences were analyzed to study raw recombination free of thymic and clonal selection effects. The public reads were run again by TCRdb, first through fastp at Q25 and then through MiXCR, and only productive beta chains were kept. One record per CDR3 amino acid sequence lists the most common genes and DNA. The V and J calls, along with clone size, are taken from TCRdb and not from the paper's own processing. The sample table lists fewer than 900,000 distinct CDR3 sequences, 18% of them with a count of one. The ten largest account for less than 15% of the sample.

CDR1 and CDR2 are drawn from the germline V gene (reference sequence): DFQATT, SNEGSKA. The trim is 0 bases for V and 5 bases for J, with a gap of 15 bases between the germline ends. From the cysteine through the phenylalanine, the CDR3 covers 15 amino acids. Only the CDR3 region is kept as DNA, spanning 45 bases read in frame from base 1. Every donor was a healthy Caucasian. The twin cohort consisted of three pairs of female monozygotic twins, all aged about 18 to 29 years. Peripheral blood mononuclear cells were the source from which RNA for the TCR libraries was isolated. This clonotype has only one observation. Its antigen is not yet known. Per-base quality was not reported, and no clone a single base away is much larger than it. Weak support is all one read offers. Separately, the same data were catalogued under a study of T cells expressing NK-cell markers. The second study, in turn, reports: Roughly 8 donors provided sorted CD3+CD56+NKG2C+, CD3+CD56+NKG2C- and CD3+CD56-NKG2C+ T-cell subsets, whose TCR beta-chain repertoires were profiled. Among the eight sequenced donors, only one was HCMV-seronegative, while the other seven were HCMV-seropositive. In several experiments an anti-gammadeltaTCR antibody was added to restrict sorting to alphabetaTCR-expressing T cells. For five or six donors, the dominant CD3+CD56+NKG2C+ clonotypes were among the top 10 CD8+ clonotypes and accounted for about 1.0-7.5% of CD8+ T cells. Those dominant clonotypes were again the most abundant among CD3+CD56-NKG2C+ cells in four donors, at roughly 25-60.1%. Whether the expanded NKG2C-expressing T cell clones were specific for HCMV antigens remained unclear. The study sequenced eight donors, all healthy volunteers chosen at random: three men and five women. HCMV serostatus was determined by detecting HCMV-specific IgG in serum with a commercial ELISA kit. Bulk peripheral blood T-cell repertoires were additionally sequenced from unsorted PBMC for over 5 donors. MIGEC was used to demultiplex reads and group the reads by UMI, and MiTCR was used to assemble and quantify clonotypes. To exclude erroneous sequences, only TCR cDNA sequences supported by at least two reads were retained. Downstream repertoire analysis used the tcR package, and clonotypes were matched across fractions by CDR3 nucleotide sequence plus V segment. VDJmatch was used to annotate antigen specificity against VDJdb, with one amino acid substitution in CDR3 permitted.

The rearranged segments are TRBV20-1 and TRBJ2-3, with a tentative D gene TRBD2 over 5 matching bases. Sequenced: PBMCs. This sequence was found in a woman younger than 30 in good health. The DNA reads as follows: TGCAGTGCTAGAGATCTTGGGGAGTATGTAGATACGCAGTATTTT. Translation gives CSARDLGEYVDTQYF.